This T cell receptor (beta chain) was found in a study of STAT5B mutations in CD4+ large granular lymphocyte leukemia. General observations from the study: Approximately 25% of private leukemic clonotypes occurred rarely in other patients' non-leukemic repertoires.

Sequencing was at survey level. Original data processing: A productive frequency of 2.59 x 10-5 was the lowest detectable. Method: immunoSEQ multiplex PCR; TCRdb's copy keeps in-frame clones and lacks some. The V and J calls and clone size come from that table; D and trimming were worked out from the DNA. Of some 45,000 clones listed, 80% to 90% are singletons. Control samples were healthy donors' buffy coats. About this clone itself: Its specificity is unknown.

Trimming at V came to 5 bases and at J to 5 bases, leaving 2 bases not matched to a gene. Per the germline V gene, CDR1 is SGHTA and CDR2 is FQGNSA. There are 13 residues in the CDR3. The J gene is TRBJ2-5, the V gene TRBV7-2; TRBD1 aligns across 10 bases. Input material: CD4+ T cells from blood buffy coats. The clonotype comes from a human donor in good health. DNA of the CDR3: TGTGCCAGCAGCAAGGACAGGGGGGAGACCCAGTACTTC. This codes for CASSKDRGETQYF.